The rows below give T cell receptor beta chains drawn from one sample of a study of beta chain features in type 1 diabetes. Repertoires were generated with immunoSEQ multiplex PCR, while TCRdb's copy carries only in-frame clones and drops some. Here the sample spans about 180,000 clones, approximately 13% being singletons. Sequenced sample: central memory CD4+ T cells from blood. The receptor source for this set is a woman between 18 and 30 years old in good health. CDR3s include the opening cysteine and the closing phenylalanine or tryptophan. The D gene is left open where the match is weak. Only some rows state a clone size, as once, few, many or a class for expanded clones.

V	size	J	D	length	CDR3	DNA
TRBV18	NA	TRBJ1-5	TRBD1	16	CASSLYSGGPDQPQHF	TGTGCCAGCTCTCTTTACTCAGGGGGCCCAGATCAGCCCCAGCATTTT
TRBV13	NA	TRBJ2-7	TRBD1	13	CASRQGFSYEQYF	TGTGCCAGCCGACAGGGGTTCTCCTACGAGCAGTACTTC
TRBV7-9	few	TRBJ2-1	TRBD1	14	CASSLGTGGHEQFF	TGTGCCAGCAGCTTAGGGACAGGGGGGCATGAGCAGTTCTTC
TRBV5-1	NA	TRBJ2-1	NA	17	CASSLRDRAGTYNEQFF	TGCGCCAGCAGCTTGCGGGATCGGGCCGGGACCTACAATGAGCAGTTCTTC
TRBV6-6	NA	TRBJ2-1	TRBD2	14	CASSRLAGDNEQFF	TGTGCCAGCAGCCGACTAGCGGGAGACAATGAGCAGTTCTTC
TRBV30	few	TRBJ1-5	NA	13	CAWSPDSNQPQHF	TGTGCTTGGTCCCCAGATAGCAATCAGCCCCAGCATTTT
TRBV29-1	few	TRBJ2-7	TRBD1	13	CSVEARTGDEQYF	TGCAGCGTTGAGGCCAGGACAGGGGACGAGCAGTACTTC
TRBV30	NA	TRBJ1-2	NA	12	CAWSVQSRGYTF	TGTGCCTGGAGTGTACAATCCCGTGGCTACACCTTC
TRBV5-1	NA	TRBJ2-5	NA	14	CASSSPQGVETQYF	TGCGCCAGCAGCTCCCCACAGGGCGTGGAGACCCAGTACTTC
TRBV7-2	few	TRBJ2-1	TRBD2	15	CASSSRTSFYNEQFF	TGTGCCAGCAGCTCCCGGACTAGCTTCTACAATGAGCAGTTCTTC
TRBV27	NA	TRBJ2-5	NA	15	CASSFLEEGRETQYF	TGTGCCAGCAGTTTTCTGGAGGAGGGTAGGGAGACCCAGTACTTC
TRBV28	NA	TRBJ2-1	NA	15	CASSLGSSGGGEQFF	TGTGCCAGCAGTTTAGGGTCTAGCGGAGGGGGTGAGCAGTTCTTC
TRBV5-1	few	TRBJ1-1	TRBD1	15	CASSLVGQMNTEAFF	TGCGCCAGCAGCTTGGTGGGACAGATGAACACTGAAGCTTTCTTT
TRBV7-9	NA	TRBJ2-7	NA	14	CASSLASASYEQYF	TGTGCCAGCAGCTTGGCTAGCGCGTCCTACGAGCAGTACTTC
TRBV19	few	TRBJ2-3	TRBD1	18	CASSWGQSESRDPDTQYF	TGTGCCAGTAGTTGGGGACAGAGCGAAAGTCGGGATCCAGATACGCAGTATTTT
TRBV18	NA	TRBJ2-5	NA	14	CASSPRAPPETQYF	TGTGCCAGCTCACCACGGGCGCCCCCAGAGACCCAGTACTTC
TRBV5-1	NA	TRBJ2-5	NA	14	CASSWGLGQETQYF	TGCGCCAGCAGCTGGGGACTGGGGCAAGAGACCCAGTACTTC
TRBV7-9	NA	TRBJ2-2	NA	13	CASSFESPGELFF	TGTGCCAGCAGCTTCGAGAGTCCCGGGGAGCTGTTTTTT
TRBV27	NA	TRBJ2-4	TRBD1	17	CASSLSKAGQGRNIQYF	TGTGCCAGCAGTTTATCGAAAGCGGGACAGGGTAGAAACATTCAGTACTTC
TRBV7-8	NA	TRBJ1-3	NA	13	CASSRGSGNTIYF	TGTGCCAGCAGCCGGGGATCTGGAAACACCATATATTTT
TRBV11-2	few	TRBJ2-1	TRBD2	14	CASSRTSGRDEQFF	TGTGCCAGCAGCCGGACTAGCGGGAGGGATGAGCAGTTCTTC
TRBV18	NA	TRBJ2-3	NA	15	CASSPPWDFTDTQYF	TGTGCCAGCTCACCGCCCTGGGACTTCACAGATACGCAGTATTTT
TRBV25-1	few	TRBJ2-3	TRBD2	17	CASSEFRLAGVLDTQYF	TGTGCCAGCAGTGAATTTCGACTAGCGGGAGTACTAGATACGCAGTATTTT
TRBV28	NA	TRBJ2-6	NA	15	CASRSQGHGANVLTF	TGTGCCAGCAGATCACAGGGACACGGGGCCAACGTCCTGACTTTC
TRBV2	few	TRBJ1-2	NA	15	CASSVVGAANYGYTF	TGTGCCAGCAGTGTCGTGGGGGCGGCTAACTATGGCTACACCTTC
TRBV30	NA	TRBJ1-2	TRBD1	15	CAWSVSRGRLYGYTF	TGTGCCTGGAGTGTTAGTAGGGGGCGCCTCTATGGCTACACCTTC
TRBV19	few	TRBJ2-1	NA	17	CASSRGPSPPYYNEQFF	TGTGCCAGTAGTAGGGGGCCGTCCCCCCCTTATTACAATGAGCAGTTCTTC
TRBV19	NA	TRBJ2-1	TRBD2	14	CASTGTSGRNEQFF	TGTGCCAGTACCGGGACTAGCGGAAGGAATGAGCAGTTCTTC
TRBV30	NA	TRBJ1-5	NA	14	CAWSVRFSNQPQHF	TGTGCCTGGAGTGTTCGGTTTAGCAATCAGCCCCAGCATTTT
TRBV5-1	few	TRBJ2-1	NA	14	CASSLAVSRNEQFF	TGCGCCAGCAGCTTGGCTGTTAGCCGGAATGAGCAGTTCTTC
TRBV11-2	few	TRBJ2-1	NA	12	CASRTSAYEQFF	TGTGCCAGCCGTACGTCAGCGTATGAGCAGTTCTTC
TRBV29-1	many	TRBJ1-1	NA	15	CSVDGAGGVNTEAFF	TGCAGCGTTGATGGGGCAGGAGGGGTTAACACTGAAGCTTTCTTT
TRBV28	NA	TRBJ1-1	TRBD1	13	CASSERNRGRAFF	TGTGCCAGCAGTGAAAGGAACAGGGGGAGAGCTTTCTTT